These T cell receptor beta chains were read from a single sample in a study of identifying expanded T cells in peripheral blood. Produced via immunoSEQ multiplex PCR; TCRdb's table is partial and in-frame only. This repertoire shows approximately 94,000 clones, over 75% found once; its top ten account for around 5%. Sequences were obtained from blood. These receptors were obtained from a person between 18 and 75 years old in good health. Both conserved end residues are part of each CDR3. D genes are given only for firm matches. Some rows have no size entry. The others give once, few or many, or a class for an expanded clone.

D gene	V gene	clone size	J gene	CDR3 DNA	CDR3 protein
NA	TRBV2	NA	TRBJ1-2	TGTGCCAGCTTGGGCCGAAACGGGCGAGGCTACACCTTC	CASLGRNGRGYTF
TRBD1	TRBV27	NA	TRBJ1-2	TGTGCCAGCAGCCTTTATCCCTCCCGGACAGGAGGGCCCTTAGATGGCTACACCTTC	CASSLYPSRTGGPLDGYTF
NA	TRBV27	NA	TRBJ1-5	TGTGCCAGCAGACCAGGGGCTTTTACTTATCAGCCCCAGCATTTT	CASRPGAFTYQPQHF
TRBD1	TRBV6-4	NA	TRBJ1-1	TGTGCCAGCAGTGACGACAGGGGCGGAAGAACTGAAGCTTTCTTT	CASSDDRGGRTEAFF
TRBD1	TRBV7-9	NA	TRBJ1-1	TGTGCCAGCAGCCAGCGGGGACAGCTAAACACTGAAGCTTTCTTT	CASSQRGQLNTEAFF
TRBD1	TRBV19	once	TRBJ1-3	TGTGCCACCCACAACAGGGGGACCTACTCTGGAAACACCATATATTTT	CATHNRGTYSGNTIYF
TRBD1	TRBV19	few	TRBJ1-5	TGTGCCAGTAACTCACAGGGGGGCAATCAGCCCCAGCATTTT	CASNSQGGNQPQHF
NA	TRBV5-1	NA	TRBJ1-1	TGCGCCAGCAGCTTGAGGGCTCAGGGGAACACTGAAGCTTTCTTT	CASSLRAQGNTEAFF
TRBD1	TRBV29-1	NA	TRBJ2-5	TGCAGCGTTGAAGACCGGGACAGGGGAGGGGAGACCCAGTACTTC	CSVEDRDRGGETQYF
NA	TRBV29-1	NA	TRBJ2-7	TGCAGCGTATACTTGGGAACCTCAGCCTACGAGCAGTACTTC	CSVYLGTSAYEQYF
TRBD1	TRBV10-3	NA	TRBJ2-7	TGTGCATCTACCCGAGGGACAGGGGCTACCTACGAGCAGTACTTC	CASTRGTGATYEQYF
TRBD1	TRBV29-1	NA	TRBJ1-2	TGCAGCGTTCACAGGGGGCGCAACTATGGCTACACCTTC	CSVHRGRNYGYTF
TRBD1	TRBV11-3	NA	TRBJ2-1	TGTGCCAGCTCCCTGGGTTGGACAGGGATACAGTTCTTC	CASSLGWTGIQFF
TRBD2	TRBV15	NA	TRBJ2-3	TGTGCCACCAGCCCCCTGACTAGCGGGTCGTGGGATACGCAGTATTTT	CATSPLTSGSWDTQYF
TRBD1	TRBV5-1	once	TRBJ1-1	TGCGCCAGCAGCCCCAGGGGGGGCAGGGAGAACACTGAAGCTTTCTTT	CASSPRGGRENTEAFF
TRBD1	TRBV7-9	NA	TRBJ1-4	TGTGCCACGGGACAGCCTGGGCTTGGTGAAAAACTGTTTTTT	CATGQPGLGEKLFF
TRBD1	TRBV19	NA	TRBJ1-2	TGTGCCAGTAGTTTTCGGGACAGGGTTGGGGGCTACACCTTC	CASSFRDRVGGYTF
NA	TRBV5-1	NA	TRBJ2-1	TGCGCCAGCAGCATCGGGACTCAAAATGAGCAGTTCTTC	CASSIGTQNEQFF
NA	TRBV6-5	NA	TRBJ1-2	TGTGCCACCAACAGAGCTAACTATGGCTACACCTTC	CATNRANYGYTF
TRBD2	TRBV30	NA	TRBJ2-7	TGTGCCTGGGCCAAAACTAGCGTCTACGAGCAGTACTTC	CAWAKTSVYEQYF
TRBD1	TRBV5-1	NA	TRBJ2-6	TGCGCCAGCAGCCCTTTACCGGGACAGGTCCTCTCTGGGGCCAACGTCCTGACTTTC	CASSPLPGQVLSGANVLTF
TRBD1	TRBV10-3	NA	TRBJ2-1	TGTGCCATCAGCGCGGACAGGGTGTGGAACAATGAGCAGTTCTTC	CAISADRVWNNEQFF
NA	TRBV11-3	NA	TRBJ2-7	TGTGCCAGCAGCTCGGGACGAGGATTGTACGAGCAGTACTTC	CASSSGRGLYEQYF
TRBD1	TRBV11-1	NA	TRBJ1-2	TGTGCCAGCAGCTATAATTCAGGGGGCAACTATGGCTACACCTTC	CASSYNSGGNYGYTF
NA	TRBV2	NA	TRBJ2-6	TGTGCCAGCAGTGGTGTCTCTGGGGCCAACGTCCTGACTTTC	CASSGVSGANVLTF
TRBD2	TRBV10-2	NA	TRBJ2-1	TGCGCCAGCAGCGCAAGCGGGAGGGGTTACAATGAGCAGTTCTTC	CASSASGRGYNEQFF
TRBD2	TRBV14	NA	TRBJ2-7	TGTGCCAGCAGACGAGGAAGCGGGAGATACGAGCAGTACTTC	CASRRGSGRYEQYF
NA	TRBV6-1	NA	TRBJ1-2	TGTGCCAGCACCTACATTGGGGGAATCTATGGCTACACCTTC	CASTYIGGIYGYTF
TRBD1	TRBV19	NA	TRBJ1-6	TGTGCCAGTAGTATCGACAGGGGGAATTCACCCCTCCACTTT	CASSIDRGNSPLHF
TRBD2	TRBV11-2	NA	TRBJ2-3	TGTGCCAGCAGCTTAGGCGGGAGGGCCCTAGATACGCAGTATTTT	CASSLGGRALDTQYF
NA	TRBV5-1	once	TRBJ1-1	TGCGCCAGCAACTCATTGATAGGGGCAGGGACTGAAGCTTTCTTT	CASNSLIGAGTEAFF
NA	TRBV6-1	NA	TRBJ1-5	TGTGCCAGCAGAGGAGGGTCAAGGCAGCCCCAGCATTTT	CASRGGSRQPQHF
NA	TRBV6-1	NA	TRBJ1-3	TGTGCCAGCTCTATCTCTGGAAACACCATATATTTT	CASSISGNTIYF
NA	TRBV6-6	NA	TRBJ1-3	TGTGCCAGCAGCCCACACGAGACCTCTGGAAACACCATATATTTT	CASSPHETSGNTIYF
NA	TRBV29-1	NA	TRBJ1-1	TGCAGCGTTGGAGGGGCGACGGGAGCTTTCTTT	CSVGGATGAFF
NA	TRBV7-2	NA	TRBJ1-2	TGTGCCAGCAGCCCCGGACAGTCCATTACCTATGGCTACACCTTC	CASSPGQSITYGYTF
NA	TRBV30	NA	TRBJ1-2	TGTGCCTGGCGGGGGGGGCCTGGCTATGGCTACACCTTC	CAWRGGPGYGYTF
NA	TRBV10-1	NA	TRBJ1-6	TGCGCCAGCAGCCCGGGGGGCAATTCACCCCTCCACTTT	CASSPGGNSPLHF
NA	TRBV7-2	NA	TRBJ2-5	TGTGCCAGCAGCCCCGGACAGCAGGGGACCCAGTACTTC	CASSPGQQGTQYF
NA	TRBV11-2	NA	TRBJ1-2	TGTGCCAGCAGCTTAGAAGGGTATGGCTACACCTTC	CASSLEGYGYTF
NA	TRBV6-5	NA	TRBJ1-2	TGTGCCAGCAGCCTTAACTATGGCTACACCTTC	CASSLNYGYTF
TRBD2	TRBV14	NA	TRBJ2-2	TGTGCCAGCAGCCCGGGACTAGCGGGAGCGGGCACCGGGGAGCTGTTTTTT	CASSPGLAGAGTGELFF
TRBD1	TRBV19	NA	TRBJ1-2	TGTGCCAGTAGTGGGGGACAGGGGGCATTTGCGTATGGCTACACCTTC	CASSGGQGAFAYGYTF
NA	TRBV6-5	NA	TRBJ1-1	TGTGCCAGCAGTTACTCGCGCCACGGGACTGAAGCTTTCTTT	CASSYSRHGTEAFF
NA	TRBV29-1	NA	TRBJ2-1	TGCAGCGAGTTTAGCTCCTACAATGAGCAGTTCTTC	CSEFSSYNEQFF
NA	TRBV14	NA	TRBJ1-2	TGTGCCAGCAGCCAAGTGGAGGGGCTGAACTATGGCTACACCTTC	CASSQVEGLNYGYTF
NA	TRBV19	NA	TRBJ1-4	TGTGCCAGTAGTATAGATCGGCAGCGGGGTGAAAAACTGTTTTTT	CASSIDRQRGEKLFF
TRBD1	TRBV11-2	NA	TRBJ1-2	TGTGCCAGCAGCTTGACAGGGTACATCGGCTACACCTTC	CASSLTGYIGYTF
NA	TRBV5-1	NA	TRBJ2-1	TGCGCCAGCAGCTTCTACAGGAGTAGTGAGCAGTTCTTC	CASSFYRSSEQFF
NA	TRBV6-1	NA	TRBJ1-3	TGTGCCAGCAGTGTTCTCGAAACGGGAAACACCATATATTTT	CASSVLETGNTIYF
NA	TRBV30	NA	TRBJ1-1	TGTGCCTGGAGTGTAAGGGAGGACACTGAAGCTTTCTTT	CAWSVREDTEAFF
NA	TRBV7-9	NA	TRBJ2-5	TGTGCCAGCAGCCTCCAGGGCTGGCCGGTAGAGACCCAGTACTTC	CASSLQGWPVETQYF